The rows below give T cell receptor beta chains drawn from one sample of a study of T-cell reconstitution after alpha-beta-depleted transplantation in children. In TCRdb, the PCR reads were re-called with MiXCR into one record per CDR3 protein. The sample has about 580,000 distinct CDR3 sequences; around 23% are singletons. The input for sequencing was PBMCs, mostly from graft donor cells, taken 360 days after TCRalphabeta/CD19-depleted stem cell transplant. These receptor sequences come from a boy in the first two years of life who had a stem cell transplant for acute myeloid leukemia, so the T cells may come from the graft donor. Each CDR3 is given with its conserved first and last residue. Each record gives: D gene, J gene, V gene, clone size, CDR3 protein, CDR3 DNA. The D gene is left open where the match is weak. Expanded clones are given a class, and other clones once, few, many or no size at all.

.,TRBJ2-3,TRBV10-2,.,CASIPAWTVPIKAQYF,TGCGCCAGCATTCCAGCGTGGACAGTCCCTATCAAGGCGCAGTATTTT
.,TRBJ2-1,TRBV2,few,CASTPGYYNEQFF,TGTGCCAGTACTCCAGGGTACTACAATGAGCAGTTCTTC
.,TRBJ1-1,TRBV20-1,.,CSARDRRGRAYTEAFF,TGCAGTGCTAGAGATCGACGGGGGCGAGCGTACACTGAAGCTTTCTTT
.,TRBJ1-1,TRBV6-5,few,CASSYSGLAFF,TGTGCCAGCAGTTACTCTGGACTGGCTTTCTTT
.,TRBJ2-3,TRBV5-1,.,CASSLAQTSTDTQYF,TGCGCCAGCAGCTTGGCACAAACTAGCACAGATACGCAGTATTTT
.,TRBJ1-1,TRBV20-1,many,CSARGGTEAFF,TGCAGTGCCCGGGGGGGAACTGAAGCTTTCTTT
TRBD1,TRBJ2-2,TRBV28,few,CASRGQFPNTGELFF,TGTGCCAGCAGGGGACAGTTCCCGAACACCGGGGAGCTGTTTTTT
TRBD1,TRBJ2-1,TRBV20-1,.,CCARDTGGPSYNEQFF,TGCTGTGCTAGAGATACAGGGGGGCCTTCCTACAATGAGCAGTTCTTC
.,TRBJ2-3,TRBV21-1,few,CASSNRTGHTDTQYF,TGTGCCAGCAGCAATCGGACAGGGCACACAGATACGCAGTATTTT
TRBD1,TRBJ2-7,TRBV7-6,many,CASSLEQGDTYEQYF,TGTGCCAGCAGCTTAGAACAGGGGGACACCTACGAGCAGTACTTC
.,TRBJ2-1,TRBV20-1,.,CSAGGRVHNEQFF,TGCAGTGCAGGGGGTAGGGTCCACAATGAGCAGTTCTTC
.,TRBJ2-5,TRBV12-3/TRBV12-4,many,CASSLRAGLQETQYF,TGTGCCAGCAGTTTACGGGCCGGGCTACAAGAGACCCAGTACTTC
.,TRBJ2-1,TRBV27,once,CASSNTGLVYNEQFF,TGTGCCAGCAGTAATACAGGGCTCGTGTACAATGAGCAGTTCTTC
.,TRBJ2-1,TRBV10-3,.,CAISAPITLGLGFNEQFF,TGTGCCATCAGTGCCCCCATAACGTTGGGCCTCGGGTTCAATGAGCAGTTCTTC
.,TRBJ2-7,TRBV6-5,.,CASSLAAYTYEQYF,TGTGCCAGCAGTTTAGCGGCGTACACCTACGAGCAGTACTTC
.,TRBJ2-1,TRBV20-1,few,CSARLGIEQFF,TGCAGTGCCCGGCTAGGGATTGAGCAGTTCTTC
.,TRBJ2-5,TRBV5-1,.,CASSVTQGPHRGETQYF,TGCGCCAGCAGCGTTACCCAGGGACCTCACCGAGGAGAGACCCAGTACTTC
TRBD1,TRBJ1-1,TRBV20-1,.,CSARRRTQGREAFF,TGCAGTGCTAGGAGAAGAACACAGGGGAGAGAAGCTTTCTTT
TRBD1,TRBJ2-1,TRBV3-1,.,CASSQRGQGYNEQFF,TGTGCCAGCAGCCAAAGGGGACAGGGGTACAATGAGCAGTTCTTC
TRBD1,TRBJ2-4,TRBV15,.,CATGAGGDLDQYF,TGTGCCACGGGGGCAGGGGGCGATTTAGATCAGTACTTC
.,TRBJ2-5,TRBV5-1,many,CASSGRRETQYF,TGCGCCAGCAGTGGGCGGAGAGAGACCCAGTACTTC
.,TRBJ2-1,TRBV12-3/TRBV12-4,few,CASSREWVSVRSNNEQFF,TGTGCCAGCTCTCGGGAATGGGTCTCTGTCCGGAGTAACAATGAGCAGTTCTTC
TRBD1,TRBJ2-1,TRBV10-3,.,CAIRGQGIWDEQFF,TGTGCCATCAGGGGACAGGGGATTTGGGATGAGCAGTTCTTC
.,TRBJ1-5,TRBV12-5,many,CASASSFQGPPYSNQPQHF,TGTGCTAGTGCCTCTTCCTTCCAGGGGCCACCTTATAGCAATCAGCCCCAGCATTTT
.,TRBJ1-5,TRBV6-5,many,CASSYYGRGADNQPQHF,TGTGCCAGCAGTTACTACGGCCGAGGGGCTGACAATCAGCCCCAGCATTTT
.,TRBJ2-5,TRBV7-9,many,CASSLGRDVDEETQYF,TGTGCCAGCAGCTTAGGCAGGGACGTAGATGAAGAGACCCAGTACTTC
.,TRBJ1-5,TRBV12-3/TRBV12-4,few,CASSLPGNDQPQHF,TGTGCCAGCAGTTTACCAGGGAATGATCAGCCCCAGCATTTT
.,TRBJ1-2,TRBV2,few,CASSEQLLGYGYTF,TGTGCCAGCAGTGAACAGTTATTGGGGTATGGCTACACCTTC
.,TRBJ2-5,TRBV12-3/TRBV12-4,few,CASSIYEETQYF,TGTGCCAGCTCGATCTACGAAGAGACCCAGTACTTC
.,TRBJ2-1,TRBV6-2/TRBV6-3,many,CASSYTRHINEQFF,TGTGCCAGCAGTTACACTCGACATATCAATGAGCAGTTCTTC
.,TRBJ2-2,TRBV12-3/TRBV12-4,few,CASSPALGELFF,TGTGCCAGCAGTCCAGCGCTTGGGGAGCTGTTTTTT
.,TRBJ1-2,TRBV3-1,.,CACSLGLVPVYGYTF,TGTGCCTGCAGCTTGGGACTGGTCCCCGTCTATGGCTACACCTTC
TRBD2,TRBJ2-7,TRBV29-1,many,CSVGGGREQYF,TGCAGCGTTGGGGGGGGTCGGGAGCAGTACTTC
TRBD1,TRBJ2-3,TRBV5-1,.,CASSSDTGGGEDTQYF,TGCGCCAGCAGCTCCGATACAGGGGGCGGTGAGGATACGCAGTATTTT
TRBD1,TRBJ1-1,TRBV10-3,many,CAISARQGMNTEAFF,TGTGCCATCAGTGCCCGACAGGGGATGAACACTGAAGCTTTCTTT
.,TRBJ2-7,TRBV5-6,many,CASSFGTARRPPSYEQYF,TGTGCCAGCAGCTTTGGCACCGCCCGGCGACCCCCCTCCTACGAGCAGTACTTC
TRBD2,TRBJ2-1,TRBV20-1,many,CSARRLAAGGYNEQFF,TGCAGTGCTAGACGTCTAGCCGCGGGGGGGTACAATGAGCAGTTCTTC
.,TRBJ2-5,TRBV11-2,.,CASSSRTGKETQYF,TGTGCCAGCAGCTCTCGAACAGGGAAAGAGACCCAGTACTTC